These 7 T cell receptor beta chains were sequenced from one sample in a study of T cells in Graves' hyperthyroidism and ophthalmopathy. It was RNA transcripts that yielded the amplified TCR beta CDR3 regions. The HTBI primer set served for first-round RT-PCR of the TCR CDR3. TCRdb re-called the multiplex PCR reads with MiXCR, one entry per CDR3 protein. This table has hundreds of thousands of distinct CDR3 sequences, approximately 18% appearing once. Sequencing was done on a sample of blood. These receptors all stem from a man aged 45-65 years with Graves' ophthalmopathy.

This clonotype was counted once. The chain carries TRBV24-1 and TRBJ2-7, with 10 bases aligning to TRBD2. This CDR3 region has 13 residues. V gave up 12 bases and J gave up 3 bases; unmatched junction bases: 7. Germline V gives CDR1 KGHDR, CDR2 SFDVKD. CDR3 nucleotide sequence: TGTGCCCCCTTTAAGCGGGAGGGCTACGAGCAGTACTTC. It codes for CAPFKREGYEQYF.

This clonotype was counted many times. This chain links TRBV5-5 with TRBJ1-1; 8 bases fit TRBD1. CDR1 SGHKS and CDR2 YYEKEE come from the germline V gene (reference sequence). V lost 1 base and J lost 4; bases outside the gene matches: 9. CDR3 size: 16 residues. In DNA form, the CDR3 reads TGTGCCAGCAGCTTGATCAGGGGGCAAGGGACCACTGAAGCTTTCTTT. This sequence encodes CASSLIRGQGTTEAFF. The whole variable domain, remainder taken from reference TRBV5-5 and TRBJ1-1, is DAGVTQSPTHLIKTRGQQVTLRCSPISGHKSVSWYQQVLGQGPQFIFQYYEKEERGRGNFPDRFSARQFPNYSSELNVNALLLGDSALYLCASSLIRGQGTTEAFFGQGTRLTVV.

The chain links TRBV24-1 to TRBJ2-1, with TRBD2 matching over 10 bases. Germline CDR1 and CDR2: KGHDR and SFDVKD. The CDR3 sequence is 15 residues long. With V trimmed by 7 bases and J by 4 bases, 6 bases remained unmatched. CDR3 nucleotide sequence: TGTGCCACCAGCCCTAGCGGGAGTCGGTACAATGAGCAGTTCTTC. Translated, it gives CATSPSGSRYNEQFF.

V gene TRBV6-1 combines with J gene TRBJ2-3; D is unclear. Per the germline V gene, CDR1 is MNHNS and CDR2 is SASEGT. Trimming removed 6 bases from V and 2 bases from J, with 9 bases in between. This CDR3 contains 13 residues. CDR3 residues: CASRKSSTDTQYF. The CDR3 coding sequence is TGTGCCAGCAGAAAATCCTCCACAGATACGCAGTATTTT.

V is TRBV29-1 and J is TRBJ2-7, with 7 positions matching TRBD2. Germline loops: CDR1 SQVTM, CDR2 ANQGSEA. This CDR3 contains 12 residues. V lost 7 bases and J lost 5; bases outside the gene matches: 8. As DNA, the CDR3 is TGCAGCGCCGCGGGGGAGTCAAACGAGCAGTACTTC. Translating gives CSAAGESNEQYF.

The V call is TRBV28, the J call TRBJ2-2, with 10 bases aligning to TRBD2. CDR3 length equals 17 residues. The V gene's germline CDR1 is MDHEN and CDR2 SYDVKM. J gave up 6 bases and V 5 bases, and 12 bases lay outside the gene matches. The CDR3 loop reads CASSLPGLAKVAGELFF. Written as DNA, the CDR3 is TGTGCCAGCAGTCTACCGGGACTAGCGAAGGTAGCCGGGGAGCTGTTTTTT.

This clonotype was counted between two and nine times. The J gene is TRBJ2-7, the V gene TRBV18; 13 nucleotides align to TRBD2. J lost 1 base, V lost 3 bases, and 12 bases had no gene match. CDR1 and CDR2 from the germline V gene are KGHSH and LQKENI. The length of the CDR3 is 19 residues. The CDR3 loop reads CASSPLAGGLAGASYEQYF. CDR3 coding DNA: TGTGCCAGCTCACCCTTGGCTGGTGGACTAGCGGGGGCTTCCTACGAGCAGTACTTC.